The 28 T cell receptor beta chains reported below all come from one sample, sequenced in a study of blood T cell repertoires in COVID-19. The method was immunoSEQ multiplex PCR; TCRdb's version includes in-frame clones alone and lacks a portion of them. Of more than 85,000 clones listed, approximately 82% were seen once; the top ten hold more than 9%. Material: peripheral blood. The origin of the receptors is an older man with acute or convalescent COVID-19.

The chain employs TRBV10-2 and TRBJ1-1; D is undetermined. Germline loops: CDR1 WSHSY, CDR2 SAAADI. The CDR3 sequence is 12 residues long. The V and J ends lost 4 bases and 10 bases respectively, with 13 bases between them. CDR3 nucleotide sequence: TGCGCCAGCAGTGTCGAAAGACATTCAGCTTTCTTT. Protein: CASSVERHSAFF.

The chain couples TRBV6-4 to TRBJ1-5; tentative D call: TRBD1 (5 bases). Trimming pared 5 bases from V and 3 bases from J, leaving 8 bases between. This CDR3 is built from 13 residues. Germline loops: CDR1 MRHNA, CDR2 SNTAGT. CDR3 nucleotides: TGTGCCAGCAGTAGACAGCCCAATCAGCCCCAGCATTTT. It yields the protein CASSRQPNQPQHF.

The V and J genes are TRBV27 and TRBJ1-2; D not certain. Germline CDR1 MNHEY, CDR2 SMNVEV (reference sequence). The CDR3 is 11 residues long. Trimming cost V 6 bases and J 7 bases, with 9 bases left between them. In nucleotides, the CDR3 is TGTGCCAGCAGGATAGAACCTGGCTACACCTTC. Protein: CASRIEPGYTF.

V is TRBV7-2 and J is TRBJ1-1, with 8 bases that match TRBD1. The CDR3 loop spans 17 amino acids. J gave up 2 bases and V 3 bases, and 11 bases lay outside the gene matches. Germline V lookup: CDR1 SGHTA, CDR2 FQGNSA. The CDR3 is CASSFLLGQGQNTEAFF. The CDR3 region has the DNA TGTGCCAGCAGCTTTCTTCTCGGACAGGGACAAAACACTGAAGCTTTCTTT.

In its sample, this clone was seen a few times. The chain employs TRBV9 and TRBJ2-7; 7 nucleotides align to TRBD1. The CDR3 consists of 14 residues. V shed 0 bases, J shed 6 bases, and the junction held 6 bases outside the gene matches. Germline V CDR1 and CDR2: SGDLS, YYNGEE. CDR3 region: CASSVGVGTVEQYF. The CDR3 region has the DNA TGTGCCAGCAGCGTAGGGGTGGGGACAGTCGAGCAGTACTTC.

The chain uses TRBV5-1 and TRBJ2-5; TRBD2 is a possible D gene (6 bases). Germline lookup yields CDR1 SGHRS and CDR2 YFSETQ. The CDR3 is 13 amino acids. The ends were cut back, 7 bases at V and 7 bases at J, with 17 bases in the middle. The CDR3 is CASSSRLVGTQYF. Written as DNA, the CDR3 is TGCGCCAGCTCCTCGCGACTAGTTGGGACCCAGTACTTC.

The table lists this clone with a few counts. The V call is TRBV6-2 or TRBV6-3, the J call TRBJ2-1, with 11 positions matching TRBD2. The CDR3 is 15 residues long. Germline V gene sequence: CDR1 MNHEY, CDR2 SVGEGT. V was pared by 2 bases and J by 7 bases, with 4 bases of the junction left unmatched. CDR3 amino acids: CASSYASGRLNEQFF. CDR3 in DNA: TGTGCCAGCAGTTACGCTAGCGGGAGGTTGAATGAGCAGTTCTTC.

The gene calls are TRBV5-4 and TRBJ1-1; possible D gene TRBD1, 6 bases. Trimming pared 1 base from V and 4 bases from J, leaving 11 bases between. Germline CDR1 and CDR2: SGHNT and YYREEE (reference sequence). This CDR3 is built from 14 residues. CDR3 DNA sequence: TGTGCCAGCAGCTTGCAGGGAGGGGGCACTGAAGCTTTCTTT. Translated: CASSLQGGGTEAFF.

This clone was seen only once. This chain links TRBV5-1 with TRBJ1-6; 7 bases map to TRBD1. Germline V gene data show CDR1 as SGHRS and CDR2 as YFSETQ. This CDR3 is built from 15 residues. The ends lost 4 bases at V and 5 bases at J; junction bases unmatched: 6. This CDR3 reads CASSPGTADNSPLHF. For the CDR3, the DNA is TGCGCCAGCAGCCCAGGGACAGCAGATAATTCACCCCTCCACTTT.

This rearrangement joins TRBV7-3 to TRBJ2-2; 8 positions match TRBD1. Looked up from germline, CDR1 is SGHTA and CDR2 is FQGTGA. The ends lost 0 bases at V and 4 bases at J; junction bases unmatched: 4. The CDR3 loop spans 16 amino acids. The DNA of the CDR3 is TGTGCCAGCAGCTTAACCCAGGGGGCGGGCACCGGGGAGCTGTTTTTT. This sequence encodes CASSLTQGAGTGELFF.

The chain joins TRBV10-3 to TRBJ1-6; 11 bases line up with TRBD1. This CDR3 has 16 residues. Germline CDR1 reads ENHRY; CDR2 reads SYGVKD. With 10 bases clipped from V and 4 bases from J, the junction kept 9 bases outside the gene matches. The CDR3 spells CATKGQGGMYNSPLHF. CDR3 coding DNA: TGTGCCACGAAGGGACAGGGGGGAATGTATAATTCACCCCTCCACTTT.

This clone was counted between two and nine times. The J gene is TRBJ2-3, the V gene TRBV7-8, with 12 nucleotides matching TRBD2. The CDR3 has 16 residues. V trimming: 1 base; J trimming: 4 bases; junction bases outside the gene matches: 3. Germline-derived CDR1 and CDR2 are SGHVS and FQNEAQ. The CDR3 DNA follows: TGTGCCAGCAGCTTAGGTAGACTAGCGGGGGCAGATACGCAGTATTTT. Its translation: CASSLGRLAGADTQYF. The variable domain in full, with the rest retrieved from reference TRBV7-8 and TRBJ2-3, is GAGVSQSPRYKVAKRGQDVALRCDPISGHVSLFWYQQALGQGPEFLTYFQNEAQLDKSGLPSDRFFAERPEGSVSTLKIQRTQQEDSAVYLCASSLGRLAGADTQYFGPGTRLTVL.

CDR3 loop: CASSQDRAPSYEQYF. In DNA form, the CDR3 reads TGCGCCAGCAGCCAAGATCGCGCTCCCTCCTACGAGCAGTACTTC. This sequence joins TRBV4-3 and TRBJ2-7; no definite D call. Per germline, CDR1 LGHNA and CDR2 YSLEER. The V end lost 0 bases, the J end lost 0 bases, and 9 bases lay between the germline ends. CDR3 length: 15 amino acids.

V usage is TRBV2 and J usage is TRBJ2-3; D may be TRBD1 (6 bases). V gave up 6 bases and J gave up 0 bases, with 13 bases separating them. From germline, CDR1 is SNHLY and CDR2 FYNNEI. This CDR3 is built from 15 residues. CDR3 residues: CASSGDGQSTDTQYF. CDR3 DNA: TGTGCCAGCAGCGGGGACGGACAGAGCACAGATACGCAGTATTTT.

The V and J genes are TRBV24-1 and TRBJ2-5, with 9 positions matching TRBD2. CDR3 size: 18 residues. The germline V gene encodes CDR1 KGHDR and CDR2 SFDVKD. The V segment lost 5 bases and the J segment 2 bases; nucleotides outside the gene matches: 14. CDR3 in DNA: TGTGCCACCAGTGGGGCTAGCGGGATCCATCTCCTTCAAGAGACCCAGTACTTC. Its protein is CATSGASGIHLLQETQYF.

The chain couples TRBV20-1 to TRBJ2-5; TRBD2 matches at 13 bases. Germline V gene lookup returns CDR1 DFQATT and CDR2 SNEGSKA (reference sequence). After removal of 3 bases from V and 3 bases from J, the junction contained 19 bases not matched to a gene. This CDR3 has 20 residues. The CDR3 loop reads CSASLLLAGGTFTPKETQYF. DNA for the CDR3: TGCAGTGCTAGTCTACTACTAGCGGGAGGGACCTTCACACCCAAAGAGACCCAGTACTTC.

This chain links TRBV5-1 with TRBJ2-7, with D possibly matching TRBD1 (6 bases). The CDR3 loop spans 13 amino acids. CDR1 is SGHRS, CDR2 YFSETQ, per germline. The V and J ends lost 0 bases and 5 bases respectively, with 9 bases between them. CDR3 protein: CASSLAEGDEQYF. The CDR3 nucleotides are TGCGCCAGCAGCTTGGCCGAGGGGGACGAGCAGTACTTC.

The rearrangement uses TRBV5-1 and TRBJ1-1, with a weak D call TRBD1 (6 bases). CDR1 SGHRS and CDR2 YFSETQ come from the germline V gene. V was cut by 4 bases and J by 3 bases, with 16 bases left in between. The CDR3 runs 15 residues. CDR3: CASSVGGQPYTEAFF. Here the CDR3 DNA reads TGCGCCAGCAGCGTGGGAGGACAGCCCTACACTGAAGCTTTCTTT.

V usage is TRBV5-5 and J usage is TRBJ2-5; 8 bases align to TRBD2. CDR3 length: 16 residues. Germline values: CDR1 SGHKS, CDR2 YYEKEE (reference sequence). J gave up 5 bases and V 4 bases, and 13 bases lay outside the gene matches. CDR3 residues: CASSPLPSGSLETQYF. DNA of the CDR3: TGTGCCAGCAGCCCGCTCCCCAGCGGGAGTTTGGAGACCCAGTACTTC.

This chain uses TRBV4-1 with TRBJ1-3, with 8 bases matching TRBD1. From germline, CDR1 is MGHRA and CDR2 YSYEKL. The CDR3 length is 18 residues. Trimming cost V 0 bases and J 0 bases; bases outside gene matches: 7. CDR3 protein: CASSQEPQGASSGNTIYF. In DNA, the CDR3 is TGCGCCAGCAGCCAAGAGCCCCAGGGGGCGAGCTCTGGAAACACCATATATTTT.

This chain joins TRBV6-4 and TRBJ2-1, with D tentatively TRBD2 (7 bases). Germline assignment: CDR1 MRHNA and CDR2 SNTAGT. CDR3 length equals 16 residues. Trimming took off 2 bases at V and 8 bases at J, with 19 bases between the two ends. CDR3 amino acids: CASSDTMRGGIHEQFF. CDR3 nucleotide sequence: TGTGCCAGCAGTGACACTATGAGGGGGGGCATCCATGAGCAGTTCTTC.

V usage is TRBV6-5 and J usage is TRBJ2-1; weak D call: TRBD1 (6 bases). Per germline, CDR1 MNHEY and CDR2 SVGAGI. V lost 6 bases and J lost 6, with 15 bases in between. The CDR3 is 14 amino acids. Here the CDR3 reads CASRRMTGSNEQFF. CDR3 nucleotides: TGTGCCAGCAGGAGAATGACAGGTAGCAATGAGCAGTTCTTC.

The CDR3 coding sequence is TGTGCCAGCAGTCTTAGACAGGGGTGGTATGGCTACACCTTC. Its translation is CASSLRQGWYGYTF. The chain employs TRBV7-2 and TRBJ1-2, with 8 bases that match TRBD1. The CDR3 runs to 14 residues. Germline assignment: CDR1 SGHTA and CDR2 FQGNSA. J lost 5 bases, V lost 6 bases, and 8 bases had no gene match.

This chain joins TRBV5-1 and TRBJ2-5, with 7 bases matching TRBD2. Unmatched junction bases numbered 6, after V lost 0 bases and J lost 7 bases. This CDR3 region has 14 residues. Germline V gene data show CDR1 as SGHRS and CDR2 as YFSETQ. The CDR3 spells CASSLEAGDGTQYF. Written as DNA, the CDR3 is TGCGCCAGCAGCTTGGAGGCGGGAGACGGGACCCAGTACTTC. Filled out from reference TRBV5-1 and TRBJ2-5, the complete variable domain reads KAGVTQTPRYLIKTRGQQVTLSCSPISGHRSVSWYQQTPGQGLQFLFEYFSETQRNKGNFPGRFSGRQFSNSRSEMNVSTLELGDSALYLCASSLEAGDGTQYFGPGTRLLVL.

The chain recombines TRBV5-4 with TRBJ1-2; D is perhaps TRBD1 (6 bases). Deletions cut 4 bases from V and 8 bases from J, with 15 bases between. CDR3 length: 13 residues. CDR1 is SGHNT and CDR2 is YYREEE in the germline V gene (reference sequence). For the CDR3, the DNA is TGTGCCAGCAGCCCTGACAGGTTGGTCGGCTACACCTTC. It yields the protein CASSPDRLVGYTF.

The chain employs TRBV7-3 and TRBJ2-2; D not resolved. The length of the CDR3 is 13 residues. Per the germline V gene, CDR1 is SGHTA and CDR2 is FQGTGA. Trimming stripped 2 bases from V and 6 bases from J, with 7 bases between. In nucleotides, the CDR3 is TGTGCCAGCAGCTTATCAAACTCCGGGGAGCTGTTTTTT. This sequence encodes CASSLSNSGELFF.

J is TRBJ2-1 and V is TRBV2; D might be TRBD1 (7 bases). The CDR3 has 15 residues. Germline V gene lookup returns CDR1 SNHLY and CDR2 FYNNEI. Trimming removed 2 bases at V and 8 bases at J, with 16 bases between. The CDR3 loop reads CASSEIRGVSDEQFF. Written as DNA, the CDR3 is TGTGCCAGCAGTGAAATCAGGGGGGTCAGCGATGAGCAGTTCTTC.

This chain links TRBV24-1 with TRBJ2-3; 10 bases match TRBD1. CDR1 and CDR2 from the germline V gene are KGHDR and SFDVKD. After removal of 7 bases from V and 6 bases from J, the junction contained 9 bases not matched to a gene. The length of the CDR3 is 15 residues. As DNA, the CDR3 is TGTGCCACCAGCACCCGACAGGGGGCTCGGGATACGCAGTATTTT. Residues: CATSTRQGARDTQYF.